This T cell receptor (beta chain) was identified in a study of identifying expanded T cells in peripheral blood (dated by TCRdb to between 2018 and 2020). Looking at the study overall: Four technical replicates, made by sequencing separate aliquots from the same pool of genomic DNA, were compared pairwise. General study outcomes and caveats: Across all healthy-donor time intervals, the beta-binomial model significantly lowered both the number of clones called differentially abundant and the false-positive rate. Between technical replicates the binomial model flagged roughly 1.1 differentially abundant clones, whereas over two weeks the binomial model flagged about 16.4 and over about four weeks 19 to 20. The authors expected biological variance in healthy repertoires might increase further over much longer intervals such as months to years. In all healthy donors, the variance in clone template counts between samples taken about 14 days apart rose significantly as total template count increased.

During the collection period, no immune events, such as infections, were documented for the healthy donors. To calibrate time-dependent variance in a beta-binomial model of T-cell clone differential abundance, blood repertoires from healthy donors were used as a training cohort. The training cohort was composed of around ten healthy donors, 3 female and 7 male. The donors were between about 25 and 70 years old, with an average age of roughly 40 years. Whole blood from each healthy donor was obtained from a commercial supplier and was collected at three time points roughly 13 days apart. For immunosequencing, genomic DNA was extracted from whole blood that had not been sorted. The immunoSEQ Assay, which uses bias-controlled multiplex PCR amplification of genomic DNA, was used to profile TCRbeta CDR3 regions. As for how the authors treated the data: To quantify the absolute abundance of each unique TCRbeta CDR3 region, the sequences were collapsed and filtered. Two models were used to test differential abundance: a binomial model (Fisher-equivalent) and a beta-binomial model that adds time-dependent variance fitted from healthy donors. Clones with fewer than 5 combined templates were removed, and differential abundance was called for clones with a Benjamini-Hochberg FDR below 0.01. In the beta-binomial model, variance was expressed as a function of the total template count across the two samples, in the form v = (b*log(k)+a)^2. Entries here come from immuneACCESS through TCRdb and include only in-frame sequences with V and J called. Some clones fail to appear in such tables; in the studies checked, an unresolved V gene covers under half of the shortfall, and the cause of the remainder is unknown. Clonal size and the V and J genes are those of that table, whereas D and trimming came from the DNA. In this sample the table shows around 90,000 clones, approximately 88% of which occur a single time. The ten largest make up around 3.6% of the sample.

Per the germline V gene, SGHRS is the CDR1 and YFSETQ is the CDR2. Trimming at the junction amounts to 4 bases on V and 3 bases on J, and the germline ends lie 11 bases apart. From the cysteine through the phenylalanine, the CDR3 covers 13 amino acids. The read is trimmed to its CDR3 DNA, 39 bases read in frame from base 1. Concerning this clone: What this receptor recognizes is not known. No base quality information exists; no much larger clone differs at one position.

The TCR comes from a person between 18 and 75 years old in good health. The sequencing input was blood. Recombination linked TRBV5-1 to TRBJ2-7; the D region possibly corresponds to TRBD2 (6 bases align). CDR3 loop: CASSGSGSYEQYF. Read as DNA, the sequence is TGCGCCAGCAGCGGATCCGGGAGCTACGAGCAGTACTTC.